This T cell receptor (beta chain) came from a study of blood T cell repertoires in COVID-19. Overall study: COVID-19 samples, acute and convalescent, were from the United States, Italy and Spain. PBMCs, B-cell-depleted T cells, or T cells were the source of the cDNA or gDNA that made up the material.

On this clone itself: One end of the junction fails to match germline, which may point to a read error.

Per the original methods: It was from reference gene primer amplification that nucleated cell counts were estimated. The repertoire was sequenced with immunoSEQ multiplex PCR; TCRdb's copy has only in-frame clones and lacks some. V and J calls and clone size are given by that table; D and trimming were obtained from the DNA. The table lists roughly 39,000 clones, 70% to 80% of them singletons. Sequencing was performed on peripheral blood. The clonotype comes from an older man with acute or convalescent COVID-19.

CDR3 bases: TGTGCTAGCAGCTCAGGGGGCGCAGATACGCAGTATTTT. Residues: CASSSGGADTQYF. The V and J genes are TRBV7-7 and TRBJ2-3; 8 nucleotides match TRBD1. This CDR3 is 13 amino acids long. Germline V lookup: CDR1 SSHAT, CDR2 FNYEAQ (reference sequence).